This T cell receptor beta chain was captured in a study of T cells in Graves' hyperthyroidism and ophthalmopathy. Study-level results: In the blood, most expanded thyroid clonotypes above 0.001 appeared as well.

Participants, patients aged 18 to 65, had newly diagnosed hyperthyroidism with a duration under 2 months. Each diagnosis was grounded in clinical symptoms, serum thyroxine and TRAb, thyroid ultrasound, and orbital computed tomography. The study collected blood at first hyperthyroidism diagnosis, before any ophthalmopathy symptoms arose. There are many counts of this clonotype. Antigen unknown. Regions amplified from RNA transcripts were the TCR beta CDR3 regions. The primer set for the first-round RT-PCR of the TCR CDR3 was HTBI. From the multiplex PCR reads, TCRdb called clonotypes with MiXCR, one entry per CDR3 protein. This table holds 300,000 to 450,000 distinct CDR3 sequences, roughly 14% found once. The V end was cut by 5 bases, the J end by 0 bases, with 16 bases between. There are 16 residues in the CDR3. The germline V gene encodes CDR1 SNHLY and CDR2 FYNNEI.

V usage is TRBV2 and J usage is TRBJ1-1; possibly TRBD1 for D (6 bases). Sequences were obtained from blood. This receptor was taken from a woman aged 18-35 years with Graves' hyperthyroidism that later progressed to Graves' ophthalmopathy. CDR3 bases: TGTGCCAGCAGTCTGGAGGGGGGGCGAGTGAACACTGAAGCTTTCTTT. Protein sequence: CASSLEGGRVNTEAFF.